The subject of this entry is one TCR beta chain. Its target is unknown. The data were produced by immunoSEQ multiplex PCR, yet TCRdb's version contains in-frame clones alone and is incomplete. The sample yields fewer than 200,000 clones, about 85% seen once. Time point denoted: blood 4 weeks post-SBRT, at nephrectomy. Treatment described: 15 Gy SBRT to primary tumor, nephrectomy 4 weeks later. Radiation-treated patients gave blood at baseline, week 2 and week 4. The data stem from a study of radiation and T cells in renal cell carcinoma. Study results and caveats: Top tumor clonotypes rose in blood 2 weeks post-radiation, then contracted.

The TCR comes from a woman aged 45-60 years with renal cell carcinoma. The source was blood, collected from a patient whose treatment included radiotherapy and nephrectomy.

CDR3 nucleotide sequence: TGTGCCAGCTCACCTGGACAAAGGGCAAGAAACACTGAAGCTTTCTTT. This encodes CASSPGQRARNTEAFF. The chain carries TRBV18 and TRBJ1-1, with D possibly TRBD1 on 5 matching bases. The CDR3 has 16 residues. V lost 3 bases to trimming and J lost 2 bases, with 16 bases between them. Germline V gene data show CDR1 as KGHSH and CDR2 as LQKENI.